This T cell receptor beta chain was recovered during a study of T cells in narcolepsy. Note on this clone: Its antigen is currently unknown.

General study findings and limits: Reportedly, autoreactive clonotypes were serially detected in patients' blood but not controls'. Same-patient CSF and blood CD4+ T cell clonotypes included HCRT-specific and TRIB2-specific autoreactive ones.

V was clipped by 4 bases and J by 3 bases, with 11 bases between them. CDR1 and CDR2 from the germline V gene are SQVTM and ANQGSEA. This CDR3 contains 13 residues. Here immunoSEQ multiplex PCR was the method, and the copy in TCRdb shows in-frame clones only, minus some. Of approximately 32,000 clones listed, approximately 90% are singletons. The specimen sequenced was CD45RA- memory CD4+ T cells from PBMCs. This TCR was recovered from a human donor with narcolepsy. V and J are TRBV29-1 and TRBJ2-3, with a tentative D call TRBD2 (7 bases). The CDR3 DNA follows: TGCAGCGTTGTCCGGGGGGCTACAGATACGCAGTATTTT. It yields the protein CSVVRGATDTQYF.